The 27 T cell receptor beta chains below come from one sample, sequenced in a study of blood T cell repertoires in COVID-19. Using immunoSEQ multiplex PCR, the repertoire was profiled, and TCRdb retains in-frame clones only, with some absent. The table includes 120,000 or so clones, over 85% detected once. The specimen was peripheral blood. These receptors originate from a man aged 55 to 70 with COVID-19, enrolled during active disease.

The rearrangement joins TRBV29-1 to TRBJ2-1; D unresolved. This CDR3 region has 11 residues. Per the germline V gene, CDR1 is SQVTM and CDR2 is ANQGSEA. Trimming cost V 2 bases and J 6 bases, with 5 bases left between them. The CDR3 DNA follows: TGCAGCGTTGAATGGGCCAATGAGCAGTTCTTC. This sequence encodes CSVEWANEQFF.

The rearrangement links TRBV19 to TRBJ1-5; D is unclear. Trimming took off 2 bases at V and 6 bases at J, with 11 bases between the two ends. Germline CDR1 reads LNHDA; CDR2 reads SQIVND (reference sequence). The CDR3 has 14 amino acids. The CDR3: CASSISQATQPQHF. DNA of the CDR3: TGTGCCAGTAGTATAAGTCAAGCGACTCAGCCCCAGCATTTT.

The chain uses TRBV24-1 and TRBJ2-2; D is perhaps TRBD2 (6 bases). The V end was cut by 5 bases, the J end by 3 bases, with 9 bases between. The CDR3 runs to 14 residues. CDR1 KGHDR and CDR2 SFDVKD come from the germline V gene. CDR3 sequence reads: CATSAGVDTGELFF. The CDR3 DNA reads TGTGCCACCAGTGCGGGGGTGGACACCGGGGAGCTGTTTTTT.

This sequence joins TRBV19 and TRBJ1-2; 7 bases agree with TRBD1. V lost 2 bases, J lost 5 bases, and 14 bases stayed unmatched. The CDR3 contains 17 residues. The germline V gene encodes CDR1 LNHDA and CDR2 SQIVND (reference sequence). In DNA, the CDR3 is TGTGCCAGTAGTATACGGGAGGGGGCCCTTCTTTCTTATGGCTACACCTTC. It yields the protein CASSIREGALLSYGYTF. The full variable domain, its missing parts supplied by reference TRBV19 and TRBJ1-2, is DGGITQSPKYLFRKEGQNVTLSCEQNLNHDAMYWYRQDPGQGLRLIYYSQIVNDFQKGDIAEGYSVSREKKESFPLTVTSAQKNPTAFYLCASSIREGALLSYGYTFGSGTRLTVV.

V and J are TRBV30 and TRBJ2-1; D remains unclear. This CDR3 has 10 amino acids. V was shortened by 7 bases and J by 6 bases, with 7 bases between the two germline ends. Germline values: CDR1 GTSNPN, CDR2 SVGIG (reference sequence). CDR3 sequence: CAFLGNEQFF. The CDR3 DNA is TGTGCCTTCCTAGGCAATGAGCAGTTCTTC.

The chain joins TRBV5-4 to TRBJ1-2; a possible D gene is TRBD1 (5 bases). The V end lost 0 bases, the J end lost 0 bases, and 9 bases lay between the germline ends. The CDR3 totals 15 residues. The germline V gene has CDR1 SGHNT and CDR2 YYREEE (reference sequence). In nucleotides, the CDR3 is TGTGCCAGCAGCTTGGCCGACAGACCTAACTATGGCTACACCTTC. This codes for CASSLADRPNYGYTF.

With respect to this clone: A read error is likely here: a far larger clone is one base away. The chain combines TRBV5-1 with TRBJ2-3, with D perhaps matching TRBD2 (5 bases). V was trimmed by 4 bases and J by 0 bases, leaving 9 bases between them. The V gene's germline CDR1 is SGHRS and CDR2 YFSETQ. The CDR3 has 14 amino acids. CDR3 residues: CASSQTTSTDTQYF. The CDR3 DNA is TGCGCCAGCAGCCAGACTACTAGCACAGATACGCAGTATTTT.

The chain employs TRBV19 and TRBJ2-3; the match to TRBD1 covers 8 bases. Germline CDR1 is LNHDA and CDR2 is SQIVND (reference sequence). Germline trimming cut 4 bases from V and 3 bases from J; bases unmatched to any gene: 3. CDR3 length: 14 residues. CDR3 nucleotides: TGTGCCAGTAGTAGGGACAGGCTAACAGATACGCAGTATTTT. This encodes CASSRDRLTDTQYF.

CDR3 residues: CAIWDSSYNEQFF. The CDR3 DNA reads as TGTGCCATTTGGGACAGCTCCTACAATGAGCAGTTCTTC. V usage is TRBV28 and J usage is TRBJ2-1, with 7 positions matching TRBD1. V lost 10 bases and J lost 0; bases outside the gene matches: 3. The CDR3 has 13 amino acids. Germline V lookup: CDR1 MDHEN, CDR2 SYDVKM.

The rearrangement links TRBV9 to TRBJ2-5; tentative D call: TRBD1 (5 bases). Germline V CDR1 and CDR2: SGDLS, YYNGEE. The V end was cut by 3 bases, the J end by 2 bases, with 8 bases between. The CDR3 contains 13 residues. Here the CDR3 reads CASSADRQETQYF. CDR3 in DNA: TGTGCCAGCAGCGCCGACAGACAAGAGACCCAGTACTTC. Drawing the rest from reference TRBV9 and TRBJ2-5, the complete variable domain is DSGVTQTPKHLITATGQRVTLRCSPRSGDLSVYWYQQSLDQGLQFLIQYYNGEERAKGNILERFSAQQFPDLHSELNLSSLELGDSALYFCASSADRQETQYFGPGTRLLVL.

The chain uses TRBV24-1 and TRBJ2-1; D is perhaps TRBD2 (5 bases). The CDR3 covers 12 residues. The V and J ends lost 8 bases and 8 bases respectively, with 12 bases between them. CDR1 and CDR2 (germline): KGHDR, SFDVKD. The CDR3 DNA reads TGTGCCACCATCCTAGCTATCTATGAGCAGTTCTTC. Amino acids: CATILAIYEQFF.

The V call is TRBV5-1, the J call TRBJ2-5; perhaps TRBD2 as D (5 bases). The CDR3 sequence is 14 residues long. Per the germline V gene, CDR1 is SGHRS and CDR2 is YFSETQ. Trimming pared 4 bases from V and 5 bases from J, leaving 15 bases between. CDR3 loop: CASSPTGSGETQYF. Written as DNA, the CDR3 is TGCGCCAGCAGCCCCACTGGGAGTGGGGAGACCCAGTACTTC.

Written as DNA, the CDR3 is TGTGCCACCAGCTCTCCCCAGGGCCCCAGGCAGCCCCAGCATTTT. Its protein is CATSSPQGPRQPQHF. V and J are TRBV15 and TRBJ1-5, with D perhaps matching TRBD1 (5 bases). Trimming pared 5 bases from V and 7 bases from J, leaving 18 bases between. The CDR3 is 15 residues long. The V gene's germline CDR1 is LNHNV and CDR2 YYDKDF (reference sequence).

This chain joins TRBV27 and TRBJ1-5, with D perhaps matching TRBD1 (6 bases). The CDR3 extends over 14 amino acids. CDR1 and CDR2 (germline): MNHEY, SMNVEV (reference sequence). The V and J ends lost 9 bases and 7 bases respectively, with 19 bases between them. CDR3 loop: CASGVRDNGQPQHF. CDR3 in DNA: TGTGCCAGTGGAGTCCGGGACAACGGCCAGCCCCAGCATTTT.

The chain employs TRBV3-1 (or the pseudogene TRBV3-2) and TRBJ2-2; TRBD2 matches at 7 bases. The CDR3 has 16 amino acids. Germline V CDR1 and CDR2: LGHDT, YNNKEL (reference sequence). The ends lost 0 bases at V and 3 bases at J; junction bases unmatched: 4. CDR3 residues: CASSQDAGEDTGELFF. The CDR3 region has the DNA TGTGCCAGCAGCCAAGACGCGGGAGAGGACACCGGGGAGCTGTTTTTT.

The genes are TRBV5-1 and TRBJ2-3; 11 bases fit TRBD2. The CDR3 extends over 16 amino acids. V lost 4 bases to trimming and J lost 3 bases; unmatched junction nucleotides: 7. From germline, CDR1 is SGHRS and CDR2 YFSETQ. The CDR3 sequence is CASSPLAGGGTDTQYF. In DNA form, the CDR3 reads TGCGCCAGCAGCCCCTTAGCGGGAGGGGGGACAGATACGCAGTATTTT.

V usage is TRBV2 and J usage is TRBJ2-7, with a possible D match to TRBD2 (6 bases). This CDR3 has 12 residues. Germline values: CDR1 SNHLY, CDR2 FYNNEI. V was cut by 2 bases and J by 5 bases, with 7 bases left in between. The CDR3 protein is CASSETGDEQYF. The CDR3 DNA reads as TGTGCCAGCAGTGAAACGGGGGACGAGCAGTACTTC.

This sequence joins TRBV3-1 (or the pseudogene TRBV3-2) and TRBJ2-1, with TRBD1 matching over 8 bases. The CDR3 has 16 residues. V was pared by 4 bases and J by 4 bases, with 9 bases of the junction left unmatched. CDR1 and CDR2 from the germline V gene are LGHDT and YNNKEL (reference sequence). The CDR3 DNA is TGTGCCAGCAGCCTCCCTGCAGGGGGCGCGTACAATGAGCAGTTCTTC. Amino acid sequence: CASSLPAGGAYNEQFF.

The rearrangement uses TRBV11-2 and TRBJ2-3; 8 nucleotides line up with TRBD2. The germline CDR1 and CDR2 sequences are SGHAT and FQNNGV. This CDR3 has 13 amino acids. Trimming took 5 bases from V and 4 from J; bases not matched to a gene: 2. The CDR3, as DNA: TGTGCCAGCAGCGGGGGACTAGCAGATACGCAGTATTTT. Translation gives CASSGGLADTQYF.

The V gene is TRBV5-5, the J gene TRBJ1-1; no definite D call. CDR3 length equals 14 residues. From germline, CDR1 is SGHKS and CDR2 YYEKEE (reference sequence). Trimming pared 4 bases from V and 0 bases from J, leaving 10 bases between. The CDR3 DNA sequence: TGTGCCAGCAGCCCTGGACTTGTGAACACTGAAGCTTTCTTT. Amino acids: CASSPGLVNTEAFF.

This chain uses TRBV2 with TRBJ2-3; D is perhaps TRBD2 (6 bases). V lost 3 bases and J 0 bases, leaving 10 bases between the germline ends. The germline gives CDR1 SNHLY, CDR2 FYNNEI. The CDR3 sequence is 15 residues long. The CDR3 region is CASSDSGGSTDTQYF. The CDR3 DNA follows: TGTGCCAGCAGTGATAGCGGCGGGAGCACAGATACGCAGTATTTT.

The genes are TRBV29-1 and TRBJ2-1, with 9 bases aligning to TRBD2. Germline V gene lookup returns CDR1 SQVTM and CDR2 ANQGSEA. There are 13 residues in the CDR3. V lost 4 bases, J lost 5 bases, and 3 bases stayed unmatched. CDR3 in amino acids: CSVAASGNNEQFF. The CDR3 bases are TGCAGCGTTGCGGCTAGCGGGAACAATGAGCAGTTCTTC.

The V and J genes are TRBV6-1 and TRBJ2-5; 7 nucleotides line up with TRBD2. With 8 bases clipped from V and 7 bases from J, the junction kept 10 bases outside the gene matches. Per the germline V gene, CDR1 is MNHNS and CDR2 is SASEGT. CDR3 length equals 13 residues. The CDR3 protein is CASLASGPGTQYF. In nucleotides, the CDR3 is TGTGCCAGCCTGGCTAGCGGTCCAGGGACCCAGTACTTC.

In this sample, this clone turned up once. The genes are TRBV29-1 and TRBJ2-2; TRBD1 agrees at 10 bases. The CDR3 covers 16 residues. With V trimmed by 6 bases and J by 6 bases, 13 bases remained unmatched. Germline loops: CDR1 SQVTM, CDR2 ANQGSEA. CDR3: CSVPGPGQGYPGELFF. The CDR3, as DNA: TGCAGCGTCCCCGGTCCGGGACAGGGGTACCCCGGGGAGCTGTTTTTT.

The rearrangement uses TRBV5-1 and TRBJ2-5, with 9 nucleotides matching TRBD1. CDR1 and CDR2 (germline): SGHRS, YFSETQ. With V trimmed by 0 bases and J by 5 bases, 5 bases remained unmatched. The CDR3 totals 15 residues. DNA of the CDR3: TGCGCCAGCAGCTTGGCCGGACAGGGGAGGGAGACCCAGTACTTC. This gives the protein CASSLAGQGRETQYF.

The chain employs TRBV4-1 and TRBJ1-4, with 10 bases identical to TRBD1. Germline V gene lookup returns CDR1 MGHRA and CDR2 YSYEKL. This CDR3 is 16 amino acids long. V shed 1 base, J shed 7 bases, and the junction held 6 bases outside the gene matches. The CDR3 sequence is CASSQGPGQGFEKLFF. The CDR3 region has the DNA TGCGCCAGCAGCCAAGGGCCGGGACAGGGGTTTGAAAAACTGTTTTTT.

The V and J genes are TRBV5-8 and TRBJ2-1, with D possibly TRBD1 on 6 matching bases. Germline V gene lookup returns CDR1 SGHTS and CDR2 YDEGEE. Between the trimmed V and J ends, which lost 0 bases and 3 bases, there was a span of 16 bases. This CDR3 comprises 17 residues. The DNA of the CDR3 is TGTGCCAGCAGCTTGGCCCCCACAGGGACCGACTACAATGAGCAGTTCTTC. Its translation is CASSLAPTGTDYNEQFF.